This TCR beta chain was identified in a study of blood T cell repertoires in COVID-19. Study-level information: Samples representing acute and convalescent COVID-19 were sourced from the United States, Italy and Spain.

Authors' methods: Estimation of nucleated cell counts was performed using reference gene primer amplification. TCRdb's table, derived via immunoSEQ multiplex PCR, lists solely in-frame clones and lacks some. The DNA gave D and trimming, while V, J and clone size come from that table. The sample lists about 380,000 clones; more than 65% were seen once. The sequencing input was peripheral blood. This clonotype originated in a human donor with acute or convalescent COVID-19. The donor label of this sample is uncertain.

CDR3 amino acids: CASSLGRETEAFF. The CDR3 nucleotides are TGTGCCAGCAGCTTGGGCCGGGAGACTGAAGCTTTCTTT. This chain uses TRBV7-8 with TRBJ1-1; D is uncertain. The CDR3 is 13 residues long. Germline V gene data show CDR1 as SGHVS and CDR2 as FQNEAQ. Trimming stripped 3 bases from V and 5 bases from J, with 10 bases between.